The source of this T cell receptor beta chain is a study of cytomegalovirus exposure and HLA in healthy donors. PCR employed 60 Vbeta and 13 Jbeta primers. Per the original methods: Unique TCR beta chains numbered around 80 million in a later analysis, with roughly 10 million shared. Generated by immunoSEQ multiplex PCR, the TCRdb table keeps only in-frame clones and is missing some. V and J calls and clone size are as listed in that table; D and trimming were resolved from the DNA. Among 180,000 or so clones, 62% were seen once, and the ten largest hold over 2.5%. This cohort consisted of healthy bone marrow donors. This clone was detected only once. Its matching antigen is unknown. Study results and caveats: One cluster of highly shared sequence variants probably arose as a sequencing artifact. According to an earlier analysis, most TCR beta V segments yielded productive rearrangements about 87% or about 30% of the time.

The CDR3 length is 15 residues. V was trimmed by 1 base and J by 4 bases, leaving 14 bases between them. Germline loops: CDR1 GTSNPN, CDR2 SVGIG (reference sequence). This receptor was identified in a man in his forties in good health and CMV-seronegative. Sequenced input: PBMCs. The V gene is TRBV30, the J gene TRBJ1-3, with D hard to call. The CDR3 nucleotides are TGTGCCTGGAGTGGGTCGGGAGGTTACGGAAACACCATATATTTT. Translating it yields CAWSGSGGYGNTIYF.